These 28 T cell receptor beta chains were all obtained from the same sample, sequenced in a study of identical twins. TCRdb analysed the 5' RACE reads with MiXCR anew, one entry per CDR3 protein. The table has hundreds of thousands of distinct CDR3 sequences, around 12% seen once. These same records also appear under a second study, on yellow fever vaccine responses in identical twins.

Sequenced material: PBMCs. These receptors all stem from a woman younger than 35 in good health.

The rearrangement links TRBV10-3 to TRBJ2-3, with 7 positions matching TRBD2. The CDR3 is 16 residues long. Germline values: CDR1 ENHRY, CDR2 SYGVKD. V lost 0 bases and J lost 2; bases outside the gene matches: 5. CDR3 protein: CAISESGGSPTDTQYF. The CDR3 DNA reads TGTGCCATCAGTGAGTCGGGAGGGAGCCCCACAGATACGCAGTATTTT.

The J gene is TRBJ2-1, the V gene TRBV9; TRBD1 agrees at 7 bases. V shed 0 bases, J shed 8 bases, and the junction held 11 bases outside the gene matches. The CDR3 is 16 amino acids. CDR1 is SGDLS and CDR2 is YYNGEE in the germline V gene. CDR3 loop: CASSVEGEGAGYEQFF. The DNA of the CDR3 is TGTGCCAGCAGCGTAGAGGGTGAGGGGGCGGGCTATGAGCAGTTCTTC.

Comment on this clonotype: Given a much more abundant clone one base away, this may be a read error. The chain couples TRBV25-1 to TRBJ2-3; D is uncertain. Germline V lookup: CDR1 MGHDK, CDR2 SYGVNS. The CDR3 totals 12 residues. V gave up 3 bases and J gave up 2 bases, with 3 bases separating them. CDR3 coding DNA: TGTGCCAGCAGTGATCTCACAGATACGCAGTATTTT. Translation gives CASSDLTDTQYF.

CDR3 in DNA: TGTGCCACCAGTGCTTCTAGCGGGAGGACTATGTACAATGAGCAGTTCTTC. Its protein is CATSASSGRTMYNEQFF. The rearrangement uses TRBV24-1 and TRBJ2-1; 11 bases line up with TRBD2. Trimming removed 5 bases from V and 4 bases from J; junction bases left unmatched: 9. Germline V gene sequence: CDR1 KGHDR, CDR2 SFDVKD. The CDR3 consists of 17 residues.

The chain is built from TRBV27 and TRBJ1-2; tentatively, D is TRBD1 (5 bases). Germline V gene data show CDR1 as MNHEY and CDR2 as SMNVEV (reference sequence). The CDR3 spans 14 residues. The V gene lost 0 bases and the J gene lost 6 bases, with 11 bases spanning the gap. The CDR3 reads CASSLSGGHHGYTF. CDR3 DNA: TGTGCCAGCAGTTTATCGGGGGGTCATCATGGCTACACCTTC.

This clonotype has just a few counts. The chain links TRBV20-1 to TRBJ2-7; 8 bases fit TRBD2. The CDR3 length is 15 residues. Germline assignment: CDR1 DFQATT and CDR2 SNEGSKA (reference sequence). The V and J ends lost 2 bases and 2 bases, in that order; junction bases with no gene match: 8. In DNA, the CDR3 is TGCAGTGCTAGACTCCTAGCGGGTCCCCCCTACGAGCAGTACTTC. Translating gives CSARLLAGPPYEQYF.

The J gene is TRBJ2-5, the V gene TRBV15; D possibly corresponds to TRBD1 (6 bases). Per the germline V gene, CDR1 is LNHNV and CDR2 is YYDKDF (reference sequence). There are 12 residues in the CDR3. Trimming took 5 bases from V and 5 from J, leaving 9 bases between them. CDR3 residues: CATSGGPETQYF. The CDR3 DNA follows: TGTGCCACCAGCGGGGGCCCGGAGACCCAGTACTTC.

V gene TRBV9 combines with J gene TRBJ2-1; D not certain. Germline CDR1 is SGDLS and CDR2 is YYNGEE. The CDR3 has 13 amino acids. V shed 0 bases and J shed 4 bases, with 5 bases lying between them. The DNA of the CDR3 is TGTGCCAGCAGCGTAGATCCTTACAATGAGCAGTTCTTC. This gives the protein CASSVDPYNEQFF.

The chain joins TRBV9 to TRBJ2-1; tentatively, D is TRBD2 (6 bases). The CDR3 totals 14 residues. Trimming stripped 4 bases from V and 6 bases from J, with 14 bases between. The germline V gene encodes CDR1 SGDLS and CDR2 YYNGEE. In DNA, the CDR3 is TGTGCCAGCAGCTTCTCCGGGACTTTCAATGAGCAGTTCTTC. As protein: CASSFSGTFNEQFF.

On this clonotype itself: A much larger clone lies a single base off, so this may be a read error. The chain links TRBV5-1 to TRBJ2-2; 7 nucleotides align to TRBD2. This CDR3 has 16 amino acids. J lost 5 bases, V lost 4 bases, and 11 bases had no gene match. Germline-derived CDR1 and CDR2 are SGHRS and YFSETQ. The CDR3 protein is CASSLGTNRNTGELFF. CDR3 sequence (DNA): TGCGCCAGCAGCCTGGGGACTAACAGAAATACCGGGGAGCTGTTTTTT.

This clonotype was detected ten times or more. This rearrangement joins TRBV4-1 to TRBJ2-2; TRBD2 is a possible D gene (6 bases). Germline CDR1 and CDR2: MGHRA and YSYEKL. Trimming took 4 bases from V and 4 from J, leaving 31 bases between them. CDR3 length equals 21 residues. CDR3 sequence reads: CASSPAPGTLTQGGITGELFF. The CDR3, as DNA: TGCGCCAGCAGCCCAGCACCTGGGACTCTAACGCAGGGTGGAATCACCGGGGAGCTGTTTTTT.

This clonotype came up a few times. V usage is TRBV19 and J usage is TRBJ2-3; 7 bases are a match to TRBD1. Trimming removed 7 bases from V and 3 bases from J; junction bases left unmatched: 10. Germline V gene lookup returns CDR1 LNHDA and CDR2 SQIVND (reference sequence). The CDR3 contains 15 residues. The chain's CDR3 is CASKVLGQITDTQYF. The CDR3 nucleotides are TGTGCCAGTAAGGTTCTGGGACAGATAACAGATACGCAGTATTTT.

The chain uses TRBV5-6 and TRBJ1-5; 9 bases are shared with TRBD1. CDR1 SGHDT and CDR2 YYEEEE come from the germline V gene. The CDR3 is 17 residues long. V gave up 2 bases and J gave up 2 bases; unmatched junction bases: 8. The CDR3 coding sequence is TGTGCCAGCAGCTTACAGGGGGCCGGGGTCGGCAATCAGCCCCAGCATTTT. Its protein is CASSLQGAGVGNQPQHF. Looking up the rest from reference TRBV5-6 and TRBJ1-5 gives the full variable domain: DAGVTQSPTHLIKTRGQQVTLRCSPKSGHDTVSWYQQALGQGPQFIFQYYEEEERQRGNFPDRFSGHQFPNYSSELNVNALLLGDSALYLCASSLQGAGVGNQPQHFGDGTRLSIL.

In its sample, this clonotype was seen many times. The chain recombines TRBV3-1 with TRBJ2-2; 9 positions agree with TRBD2. V was clipped by 1 base and J by 5 bases; unmatched bases: 5. The CDR3 length is 16 residues. CDR1 and CDR2 (germline): LGHDT, YNNKEL (reference sequence). The CDR3 here is CASSQVGTSRTGELFF. The DNA for the CDR3 is TGTGCCAGCAGCCAAGTCGGGACTAGCCGGACCGGGGAGCTGTTTTTT.

This rearrangement joins TRBV4-2 to TRBJ2-3; 11 bases match TRBD2. The V and J ends lost 4 bases and 9 bases, in that order; junction bases with no gene match: 18. Germline CDR1 and CDR2: LGHNA and YNFKEQ. This CDR3 has 18 amino acids. CDR3 sequence (DNA): TGTGCCAGCAGCCCCGGTACGGACTTAGCGGGGGGGCCCGACACGCAGTATTTT. Protein sequence: CASSPGTDLAGGPDTQYF.

This clonotype was counted a few times. The V gene is TRBV6-1, the J gene TRBJ2-3; 7 bases agree with TRBD1. This CDR3 has 16 residues. Germline V gene lookup returns CDR1 MNHNS and CDR2 SASEGT. The ends lost 4 bases at V and 4 bases at J; junction bases unmatched: 11. Here the CDR3 reads CASSGAPGQLPDTQYF. CDR3 in DNA: TGTGCCAGCAGTGGGGCGCCGGGACAGCTACCAGATACGCAGTATTTT.

This clonotype showed up just a few times. The V call is TRBV7-6, the J call TRBJ2-1; D unresolved. Trimming shortened V by 1 base and J by 9 bases, and 16 bases separated the two germline ends. The CDR3 has 15 residues. Germline V gene sequence: CDR1 SGHVS, CDR2 FNYEAQ. This CDR3 is CASSLGLNLESEQFF. In nucleotides, the CDR3 is TGTGCCAGCAGCTTAGGGTTGAACTTAGAAAGTGAGCAGTTCTTC.

The chain has TRBV3-1 and TRBJ2-1; D possibly matches TRBD1 or TRBD2 (5 bases each). CDR1 is LGHDT, CDR2 YNNKEL, per germline (reference sequence). This CDR3 is 13 amino acids long. Trimming left V 0 bases short and J 8 bases short, with 8 bases between. The CDR3, as DNA: TGTGCCAGCAGCCAAGAGGGGCGGGATGAGCAGTTCTTC. It yields the protein CASSQEGRDEQFF.

The sample holds a few counts of this clonotype. The chain uses TRBV20-1 and TRBJ2-2, with D perhaps matching TRBD1 (5 bases). The V and J ends lost 2 bases and 2 bases respectively, with 12 bases between them. The germline gives CDR1 DFQATT, CDR2 SNEGSKA (reference sequence). The CDR3 is 15 amino acids. The CDR3 sequence: CSARHSDRNTGELFF. CDR3 nucleotides: TGCAGTGCTAGACACAGTGACAGAAACACCGGGGAGCTGTTTTTT.

V is TRBV2 and J is TRBJ2-7, with D perhaps TRBD2 (6 bases). The V end lost 7 bases, the J end lost 3 bases, and 13 bases lay between the germline ends. The CDR3 length is 13 residues. Germline V CDR1 and CDR2: SNHLY, FYNNEI. CDR3 DNA sequence: TGTGCCAGCATTTCTAGCGTAGACTACGAGCAGTACTTC. Amino acid sequence: CASISSVDYEQYF.

In its sample, this clonotype was seen a few times. V is TRBV7-9 and J is TRBJ2-7; weak D call: TRBD1 (6 bases). The CDR3 runs to 15 residues. Germline V gene lookup returns CDR1 SEHNR and CDR2 FQNEAQ (reference sequence). Trimming took 4 bases from V and 3 from J, leaving 16 bases between them. The CDR3 reads CASSSNRDGIYEQYF. CDR3 sequence (DNA): TGTGCCAGCAGCTCGAACAGGGACGGGATCTACGAGCAGTACTTC.

The chain uses TRBV12-3 or TRBV12-4 and TRBJ1-4; no clear D. V was shortened by 4 bases and J by 7 bases, with 10 bases between the two germline ends. CDR3 size: 13 residues. In DNA, the CDR3 is TGTGCCAGCAGTTCGCCCCTTAGTGAAAAACTGTTTTTT. The encoded protein is CASSSPLSEKLFF.

Here the CDR3 DNA reads TGTGCCAGCAGTTGGGGACAGGGGTCCACTGAAGCTTTCTTT. Its protein product is CASSWGQGSTEAFF. This chain uses TRBV12-3 or TRBV12-4 with TRBJ1-1, with 10 nucleotides matching TRBD1. This CDR3 is built from 14 residues. The V segment lost 4 bases and the J segment 4 bases; nucleotides outside the gene matches: 3.

In this sample, this clonotype turned up many times. The chain carries TRBV7-8 and TRBJ2-2; D gene ambiguous. V was pared by 5 bases and J by 4 bases, with 20 bases between. CDR3 length equals 17 residues. Germline V gene data show CDR1 as SGHVS and CDR2 as FQNEAQ. CDR3 nucleotides: TGTGCCAGCAGCCCAAGTGCTGGGATAGCCGTCACCGGGGAGCTGTTTTTT. This gives the protein CASSPSAGIAVTGELFF.

Only a few counts were recorded for this clonotype. CDR3 sequence (DNA): TGTGCCAGCAGCTTAGTAGCCGGGACCCACACCGGGGAGCTGTTTTTT. Residues: CASSLVAGTHTGELFF. The chain uses TRBV7-9 and TRBJ2-2; D assignment may be TRBD1 or TRBD2 (5 bases each). Germline V gives CDR1 SEHNR, CDR2 FQNEAQ (reference sequence). V gave up 1 base and J gave up 3 bases, with 12 bases separating them. There are 16 residues in the CDR3.

V gene TRBV5-6 combines with J gene TRBJ1-5, with 7 bases aligning to TRBD1. Germline CDR1 SGHDT, CDR2 YYEEEE. J lost 0 bases, V lost 4 bases, and 10 bases had no gene match. The CDR3 consists of 17 residues. The CDR3 sequence is CASSKEQGRYSNQPQHF. In DNA, the CDR3 is TGTGCCAGCAGCAAAGAACAGGGGCGGTATAGCAATCAGCCCCAGCATTTT.

This clonotype has only a few counts. The chain joins TRBV12-3 or TRBV12-4 to TRBJ2-5, with 10 bases that match TRBD2. The CDR3 is 16 residues long. V trimming: 4 bases; J trimming: 2 bases; junction bases outside the gene matches: 7. The CDR3 reads CASSSQGLAEQETQYF. The CDR3 DNA reads TGTGCCAGCAGTTCCCAAGGACTAGCGGAACAAGAGACCCAGTACTTC.

This clonotype occurred a few times. This chain connects TRBV5-1 to TRBJ2-5, with a tentative D call TRBD1 (5 bases). With 4 bases removed from V and 5 bases from J, the gap between germline ends came to 15 bases. Germline CDR1 reads SGHRS; CDR2 reads YFSETQ. CDR3 length: 14 amino acids. This CDR3 is CASSPLTRQETQYF. In nucleotides, the CDR3 is TGCGCCAGCAGCCCGTTGACAAGACAGGAGACCCAGTACTTC.